This T cell receptor beta chain stems from a study of cytotoxic CD8 clonotypes in ibrutinib-treated CLL. Study background: Response samples came after a median 12 months of treatment, range 6 to 36.

General observations from the study: Clonality was higher at ibrutinib response and returned toward baseline at progression.

The germline V gene encodes CDR1 WNHNN and CDR2 SYGVQD (reference sequence). The CDR3 runs to 15 residues. Trimming took 1 base from V and 6 from J; bases not matched to a gene: 3. This clone appeared once. The antigen remains unidentified. Clones were sequenced by immunoSEQ multiplex PCR, and TCRdb holds only the in-frame ones, with some missing. The sample holds some 300,000 clones, around four fifths seen once. The V gene is TRBV10-1, the J gene TRBJ2-3, with 11 positions matching TRBD2. Sequencing was performed on PBMCs, taken before ibrutinib treatment. The clonotype comes from a human donor with chronic lymphocytic leukemia. The CDR3 DNA reads TGCGCCAGCAGTGAGTTAGCGGGAGGGCCGGATACGCAGTATTTT. It encodes CASSELAGGPDTQYF.